This T cell receptor beta chain was captured by sequencing in a study of glioma-infiltrating T cells (dated by TCRdb to 2016 to 2018). For context, the study as a whole: Sequencing of TCR alpha- and beta-chain repertoires was performed on glioma tissue, on non-neoplastic brain tissue, and on matched peripheral blood mononuclear cells. The paired cohort was made up of three low-grade glioma patients, eight primary glioblastoma patients and three non-glioma patients who contributed non-neoplastic brain tissue. To gauge divergence between tissue and blood T-cell populations, every tissue-infiltrating repertoire was compared against the peripheral blood repertoire from the same patient.

A remark on this clonotype: No antigen is known for it. Per-nucleotide qualities are absent, and no much larger clonotype sits a single base away.

From cysteine to phenylalanine, the CDR3 is 17 amino acids long. Only CDR3 DNA is held: 51 bases, read in frame from base 1. CDR1 is given as MNHEY and CDR2 as SMNVEV, both from the germline V gene (reference sequence). The germline V end is reduced by 6 bases and the J end by 6 bases; junction bases left unmatched: 15. TCR alpha and beta CDR3 regions were amplified with the iRepertoire nested amplicon-rescue multiplex PCR (arm-PCR) platform from RNA. For one-step reverse transcription and amplification, roughly 90-450 ng of tissue mRNA or PBMC total RNA was used as input. Following bead purification, Illumina adapters were added through a secondary multiplex PCR, and the libraries were then gel-purified between 200 and 400 bp. Demultiplexing relied on internal 6-nucleotide barcodes carried by the libraries. Libraries were sequenced on an Illumina MiSeq with 2x220 or 2x250 nucleotide paired-end reads. From the authors' description of their analysis: Paired reads were merged using FLASH 1.2.11 and were aligned to the GRCh37 human genome using BWA-MEM, after which TRA and TRB reads were extracted. An IMGT-derived reference of cassette sequences and CDR3 motifs, with pseudogenes included, was used for V and J assignment. Three-frame translation of reads was performed, and productive CDR3s were defined as those with a C...FGXG motif and no stop codons. A clonotype was defined as a unique combination of a V-J cassette pair and a CDR3 amino acid sequence. Filtering of reads was based on Hamming distance, with the threshold set by the sequence error rate of each sample in mapped regions. The public reads were reanalyzed by TCRdb: fastp trimming at Q25, MiXCR alignment, in-frame beta chains only. Rows are combined by CDR3 protein, so each entry shows the most common genes and DNA. In this record, the V and J calls reflect TCRdb's handling and not the investigators' own analysis. The sample yields around 140,000 distinct CDR3 sequences; approximately 39% were counted once. Of the sample, around 20% falls within the top ten clones.

Study-level results and caveats: Group comparisons rested on small numbers: three non-neoplastic, three low-grade glioma and about 8 glioblastoma patients. Only a very small number of CDR3 sequences turned up in both tissue and blood, a result put down to high CDR3 diversity combined with limited sampling. VJ-independent divergence between tissue and blood was lower than expected in non-neoplastic patients but higher than expected in all gliomas, particularly low-grade gliomas.

The rearrangement joined TRBV27 to TRBJ2-3, with 10 central nucleotides matching TRBD2. The sequence was obtained from a human donor with low-grade glioma or glioblastoma, undergoing nonglioma brain surgery, or in good health (not recorded which). The sequenced sample was glioma tissue, nonneoplastic brain tissue, or PBMCs (not recorded which). The sequence in DNA is TGTGCCAGCAGCCCGTGGGAGCGGGGGGGCCCGGGGGATACGCAGTATTTT. Its translation is CASSPWERGGPGDTQYF.